These T cell receptor beta chains were read from a single sample in a study of cytomegalovirus exposure and HLA in healthy donors. Using immunoSEQ multiplex PCR, the repertoire was profiled, and TCRdb retains in-frame clones only, with some absent. This table holds over 150,000 clones, 65% to 85% found once. Sequenced material: PBMCs. The receptors come from a boy aged 2 to 10 in good health and CMV-seronegative. Both conserved end residues are part of each CDR3. Each record gives: CDR3 DNA, CDR3 protein, V gene, CDR3 length, clone size, D gene, J gene. D genes are given only for firm matches. Expanded clones are given a class, and other clones once, few, many or no size at all.

CDR3 DNA: TGTGCCAGCAGCTTCGCAGACAGGGGAGGCACAGATACGCAGTATTTT
CDR3 protein: CASSFADRGGTDTQYF
V gene: TRBV7-8
CDR3 length: 16
clone size: .
D gene: TRBD1
J gene: TRBJ2-3

CDR3 DNA: TGTGCCAGTAGTATGGACAGGGGCTCTGGGGCCAACGTCCTGACTTTC
CDR3 protein: CASSMDRGSGANVLTF
V gene: TRBV19
CDR3 length: 16
clone size: once
D gene: TRBD1
J gene: TRBJ2-6

CDR3 DNA: TGTGCCAGCAGACAACAGGGGAGACCTTACGAGCAGTACTTC
CDR3 protein: CASRQQGRPYEQYF
V gene: TRBV2
CDR3 length: 14
clone size: .
D gene: TRBD1
J gene: TRBJ2-7

CDR3 DNA: TGTGCCAGCAGTGGACAGGGGGGGAATTCACCCCTCCACTTT
CDR3 protein: CASSGQGGNSPLHF
V gene: TRBV6-5
CDR3 length: 14
clone size: .
D gene: TRBD1
J gene: TRBJ1-6

CDR3 DNA: TGTGCCAGTAGTGGCCGGACAGGGGCCCACACCGGGGAGCTGTTTTTT
CDR3 protein: CASSGRTGAHTGELFF
V gene: TRBV19
CDR3 length: 16
clone size: .
D gene: TRBD1
J gene: TRBJ2-2

CDR3 DNA: TGCGCCAGCAGCTTGGACGGGGGGTCTACCTACGAGCAGTACTTC
CDR3 protein: CASSLDGGSTYEQYF
V gene: TRBV5-1
CDR3 length: 15
clone size: .
D gene: TRBD2
J gene: TRBJ2-7

CDR3 DNA: TGTGCCAGTAGCACTCCCACGGGGGGCACTGAAGCTTTCTTT
CDR3 protein: CASSTPTGGTEAFF
V gene: TRBV19
CDR3 length: 14
clone size: .
D gene: .
J gene: TRBJ1-1

CDR3 DNA: TGTGCCAGCAGCTTAGGTCCCACAGGGGGGCCCTACGAGCAGTACTTC
CDR3 protein: CASSLGPTGGPYEQYF
V gene: TRBV7-8
CDR3 length: 16
clone size: once
D gene: TRBD1
J gene: TRBJ2-7

CDR3 DNA: TGTGCCAGCAGCTTACGGAGCCACCTCTCCTACGAGCAGTACTTC
CDR3 protein: CASSLRSHLSYEQYF
V gene: TRBV5-8
CDR3 length: 15
clone size: .
D gene: .
J gene: TRBJ2-7

CDR3 DNA: TGTGCCAGCAGTTCTCCCGGGACAGCTGAAGTTGGCTACACCTTC
CDR3 protein: CASSSPGTAEVGYTF
V gene: TRBV25-1
CDR3 length: 15
clone size: .
D gene: TRBD1
J gene: TRBJ1-2

CDR3 DNA: TGTGCCAGCAGTGGGGGACTCGTGTACGAGCAGTACTTC
CDR3 protein: CASSGGLVYEQYF
V gene: TRBV6-1
CDR3 length: 13
clone size: few
D gene: .
J gene: TRBJ2-7

CDR3 DNA: TGTGCCAGCAGCTCCGGGGGGGCCACCGGGGAGCTGTTTTTT
CDR3 protein: CASSSGGATGELFF
V gene: TRBV5-4
CDR3 length: 14
clone size: .
D gene: TRBD2
J gene: TRBJ2-2

CDR3 DNA: TGTGCCAGCAGTTACGGGGGGGACGAGCAGTACTTC
CDR3 protein: CASSYGGDEQYF
V gene: TRBV27
CDR3 length: 12
clone size: .
D gene: TRBD2
J gene: TRBJ2-7

CDR3 DNA: TGTGCCAGCAGCTTAGGACACGCAGGCTACGAGCAGTACTTC
CDR3 protein: CASSLGHAGYEQYF
V gene: TRBV11-1
CDR3 length: 14
clone size: .
D gene: .
J gene: TRBJ2-7

CDR3 DNA: TGTGCCAGCAGTTACTCCTACCGGACAGCCAATCAGCCCCAGCATTTT
CDR3 protein: CASSYSYRTANQPQHF
V gene: TRBV6-6
CDR3 length: 16
clone size: .
D gene: .
J gene: TRBJ1-5

CDR3 DNA: TGTGCCAGCAGTAGACAGGGGGTCCCTGACTATGGCTACACCTTC
CDR3 protein: CASSRQGVPDYGYTF
V gene: TRBV2
CDR3 length: 15
clone size: .
D gene: TRBD1
J gene: TRBJ1-2

CDR3 DNA: TGTGCCAGCAGTAAGGACAGACGGAGCACTGAAGCTTTCTTT
CDR3 protein: CASSKDRRSTEAFF
V gene: TRBV6-1
CDR3 length: 14
clone size: .
D gene: .
J gene: TRBJ1-1

CDR3 DNA: TGTGCCACCAGGGAGACAGGGGCCCTTGCAACTAATGAAAAACTGTTTTTT
CDR3 protein: CATRETGALATNEKLFF
V gene: TRBV15
CDR3 length: 17
clone size: .
D gene: TRBD1
J gene: TRBJ1-4

CDR3 DNA: TGTGCCAGCCTTCCCATGGGAGGGTGGGACACTGAAGCTTTCTTT
CDR3 protein: CASLPMGGWDTEAFF
V gene: TRBV6-5
CDR3 length: 15
clone size: .
D gene: .
J gene: TRBJ1-1

CDR3 DNA: TGTGCCAGCAGCTTTTCGGGGGGCGCGAGCTACGAGCAGTACTTC
CDR3 protein: CASSFSGGASYEQYF
V gene: TRBV7-2
CDR3 length: 15
clone size: once
D gene: .
J gene: TRBJ2-7

CDR3 DNA: TGTGCCTGCAGCCATAGGGGCAGGGCGAACACTGAAGCTTTCTTT
CDR3 protein: CACSHRGRANTEAFF
V gene: TRBV30
CDR3 length: 15
clone size: .
D gene: .
J gene: TRBJ1-1

CDR3 DNA: TGTGCCAGCATGGCGGGGGGACGGGGTACGCAGTATTTT
CDR3 protein: CASMAGGRGTQYF
V gene: TRBV2
CDR3 length: 13
clone size: .
D gene: TRBD2
J gene: TRBJ2-3

CDR3 DNA: TGTGCTACCAGAGGCAGCCCTTTGGGTCGTGGCTACACCTTC
CDR3 protein: CATRGSPLGRGYTF
V gene: TRBV6-1
CDR3 length: 14
clone size: .
D gene: .
J gene: TRBJ1-2

CDR3 DNA: TGTGCCAGTAGTATGGACAGGGAATATGGCTACACCTTC
CDR3 protein: CASSMDREYGYTF
V gene: TRBV19
CDR3 length: 13
clone size: .
D gene: TRBD1
J gene: TRBJ1-2

CDR3 DNA: TGCAGCGTTGTACAGGGCTATGGCTACACCTTC
CDR3 protein: CSVVQGYGYTF
V gene: TRBV29-1
CDR3 length: 11
clone size: .
D gene: .
J gene: TRBJ1-2

CDR3 DNA: TGTGCCTCGACTCCACAGGGAAGCGAGACCCAGTACTTC
CDR3 protein: CASTPQGSETQYF
V gene: TRBV30
CDR3 length: 13
clone size: .
D gene: .
J gene: TRBJ2-5